A selection of T cell receptor beta chains follows, all from one sample in a study of T cell repertoires in cytomegalovirus infection. TCRdb reprocessed the reads via MiXCR and lists one record per CDR3 protein. Among approximately 550,000 distinct CDR3 sequences, about 15% were seen once, and the ten largest hold about 24%. What was sequenced was CD8+ T cells from PBMCs. Source of these receptors: a human donor in good health (CMV status not recorded). Some clones in this sample may be carry-over from other donors' samples. Each CDR3 is given with its conserved first and last residue. The D gene is left open where the match is weak. Some rows have no size entry. The others give once, few or many, or a class for an expanded clone.

V gene: TRBV2; clone size: NA; D gene: TRBD1; J gene: TRBJ2-7; CDR3 protein: CASRELGTAYEQYF; CDR3 DNA: TGTGCCAGCAGGGAGCTTGGGACAGCCTACGAGCAGTACTTC
V gene: TRBV10-3; clone size: few; D gene: NA; J gene: TRBJ1-2; CDR3 protein: CAISETQPYDGYTF; CDR3 DNA: TGTGCCATCAGTGAGACACAGCCTTACGATGGCTACACCTTC
V gene: TRBV7-6; clone size: many; D gene: NA; J gene: TRBJ1-2; CDR3 protein: CASSTHWGGYTF; CDR3 DNA: TGTGCCAGCAGCACCCATTGGGGGGGCTACACCTTC
V gene: TRBV12-3/TRBV12-4; clone size: many; D gene: NA; J gene: TRBJ2-7; CDR3 protein: CASTTGGTYEQYF; CDR3 DNA: TGTGCCAGCACCACTGGGGGAACCTACGAGCAGTACTTC
V gene: TRBV4-1; clone size: many; D gene: TRBD2; J gene: TRBJ2-7; CDR3 protein: CASSRSSSGRGYEQYF; CDR3 DNA: TGCGCCAGCAGCCGGTCCTCTAGCGGGAGAGGTTACGAGCAGTACTTC
V gene: TRBV14; clone size: few; D gene: NA; J gene: TRBJ2-7; CDR3 protein: CASSQDLREGHEQYF; CDR3 DNA: TGTGCCAGCAGCCAAGATCTGAGGGAAGGCCACGAGCAGTACTTC
V gene: TRBV6-1; clone size: once; D gene: NA; J gene: TRBJ2-1; CDR3 protein: CARRRNPYNEQFF; CDR3 DNA: TGTGCCAGAAGGAGGAATCCCTACAATGAGCAGTTCTTC
V gene: TRBV28; clone size: few; D gene: TRBD2; J gene: TRBJ2-7; CDR3 protein: CASSPPDGREPRDF; CDR3 DNA: TGTGCCAGCAGCCCTCCTGACGGGAGGGAGCCTCGCGACTTC
V gene: TRBV15; clone size: few; D gene: NA; J gene: TRBJ2-2; CDR3 protein: CATSGESTGATGELFF; CDR3 DNA: TGTGCCACCAGCGGAGAGAGCACAGGTGCCACCGGGGAGCTGTTTTTT
V gene: TRBV28; clone size: many; D gene: NA; J gene: TRBJ1-1; CDR3 protein: CASTPGWTEAFF; CDR3 DNA: TGTGCCAGCACCCCGGGTTGGACTGAAGCTTTCTTT
V gene: TRBV7-9; clone size: NA; D gene: NA; J gene: TRBJ2-1; CDR3 protein: CASSVQQEQFF; CDR3 DNA: TGTGCCAGCAGCGTACAGCAAGAGCAGTTCTTC
V gene: TRBV11-2; clone size: many; D gene: NA; J gene: TRBJ1-2; CDR3 protein: CASSLELRGNLGYTF; CDR3 DNA: TGTGCCAGCAGCTTAGAACTCAGGGGTAACCTTGGCTACACCTTC
V gene: TRBV6-5; clone size: many; D gene: NA; J gene: TRBJ1-5; CDR3 protein: CASSYPADRQYRNQPQHF; CDR3 DNA: TGTGCCAGCAGTTACCCCGCCGACCGACAGTATCGGAATCAGCCCCAGCATTTT
V gene: TRBV28; clone size: few; D gene: TRBD1; J gene: TRBJ2-7; CDR3 protein: CASRRGTGYNEQYF; CDR3 DNA: TGTGCCAGCCGCCGAGGGACAGGGTACAACGAGCAGTACTTC
V gene: TRBV12-3/TRBV12-4; clone size: many; D gene: NA; J gene: TRBJ1-1; CDR3 protein: CASSDPGQFMSTNTEAFF; CDR3 DNA: TGTGCCAGCAGTGACCCGGGGCAGTTTATGAGTACGAACACTGAAGCTTTCTTT
V gene: TRBV20-1; clone size: NA; D gene: NA; J gene: TRBJ2-1; CDR3 protein: CSASNYRGYNEQFF; CDR3 DNA: TGCAGTGCTAGCAACTATCGTGGTTACAATGAGCAGTTCTTC
V gene: TRBV27; clone size: few; D gene: NA; J gene: TRBJ1-2; CDR3 protein: CASSPGIRYGYTF; CDR3 DNA: TGTGCCAGCAGCCCGGGGATTCGATATGGCTACACCTTC
V gene: TRBV11-1; clone size: many; D gene: TRBD1; J gene: TRBJ2-7; CDR3 protein: CASSFPGQGADEQYF; CDR3 DNA: TGTGCCAGCAGCTTTCCGGGACAGGGGGCAGACGAGCAGTACTTC
V gene: TRBV24-1; clone size: many; D gene: TRBD2; J gene: TRBJ2-1; CDR3 protein: CATSDPGTRRDEQFF; CDR3 DNA: TGTGCCACCAGTGACCCCGGGACTAGGAGGGATGAGCAGTTCTTC
V gene: TRBV5-5; clone size: NA; D gene: NA; J gene: TRBJ2-7; CDR3 protein: CASSLDRLMSYEKYF; CDR3 DNA: TGTGCCAGCAGCTTGGACAGATTGATGTCCTACGAAAAGTACTTC
V gene: TRBV4-1; clone size: few; D gene: TRBD2; J gene: TRBJ2-3; CDR3 protein: CATGLAGLPSDTQYF; CDR3 DNA: TGCGCCACGGGGTTAGCGGGACTTCCGTCGGATACGCAGTATTTT
V gene: TRBV3-1; clone size: NA; D gene: NA; J gene: TRBJ1-4; CDR3 protein: CASSQDGGSNEKLFF; CDR3 DNA: TGTGCCAGCAGCCAAGATGGCGGGAGTAATGAAAAACTGTTTTTT
V gene: TRBV28; clone size: many; D gene: NA; J gene: TRBJ1-5; CDR3 protein: CASSAGVSQPQHF; CDR3 DNA: TGTGCCAGCAGTGCGGGGGTCAGCCAGCCCCAGCATTTT
V gene: TRBV7-9; clone size: few; D gene: NA; J gene: TRBJ2-7; CDR3 protein: CASSNTGTYEQYF; CDR3 DNA: TGTGCCAGCAGCAACACAGGGACCTACGAGCAGTACTTC
V gene: TRBV7-8; clone size: many; D gene: NA; J gene: TRBJ1-1; CDR3 protein: CASSLVPEGVTEAFF; CDR3 DNA: TGTGCCAGCAGCTTAGTTCCGGAAGGGGTCACTGAAGCTTTCTTT
V gene: TRBV10-3; clone size: NA; D gene: NA; J gene: TRBJ1-2; CDR3 protein: CAISNLINQGGGYGYTF; CDR3 DNA: TGTGCCATCAGTAACCTCATCAATCAGGGAGGAGGCTATGGCTACACCTTC
V gene: TRBV14; clone size: many; D gene: NA; J gene: TRBJ1-6; CDR3 protein: CASSQGRQNNSPLHF; CDR3 DNA: TGTGCCAGCAGCCAAGGGCGACAGAATAATTCACCCCTCCACTTT
V gene: TRBV29-1; clone size: NA; D gene: NA; J gene: TRBJ2-3; CDR3 protein: CSVEGPGAERTDTQYF; CDR3 DNA: TGCAGCGTTGAAGGCCCGGGGGCAGAGAGGACAGATACGCAGTATTTT
V gene: TRBV5-1; clone size: NA; D gene: TRBD2; J gene: TRBJ2-1; CDR3 protein: CASSGGGGNEQFF; CDR3 DNA: TGCGCCAGCAGCGGTGGCGGGGGAAATGAGCAGTTCTTC
V gene: TRBV7-6; clone size: many; D gene: NA; J gene: TRBJ1-1; CDR3 protein: CASSDPWTDSSMNTEAFF; CDR3 DNA: TGTGCCAGCAGCGACCCCTGGACAGACTCAAGTATGAACACTGAAGCTTTCTTT
V gene: TRBV7-2; clone size: medium-sized; D gene: NA; J gene: TRBJ2-3; CDR3 protein: CASSPGAMIDTQYF; CDR3 DNA: TGTGCCAGCAGCCCCGGCGCGATGATAGATACGCAGTATTTT
V gene: TRBV6-1; clone size: many; D gene: TRBD2; J gene: TRBJ2-3; CDR3 protein: CASKGAGERDTQYF; CDR3 DNA: TGTGCCAGCAAGGGAGCGGGAGAGAGAGATACGCAGTATTTT
V gene: TRBV29-1; clone size: many; D gene: TRBD2; J gene: TRBJ2-5; CDR3 protein: CSVAHTSGSFETQYF; CDR3 DNA: TGCAGCGTTGCCCACACTAGCGGGAGTTTTGAGACCCAGTACTTC
V gene: TRBV12-3/TRBV12-4; clone size: many; D gene: NA; J gene: TRBJ2-2; CDR3 protein: CASSFPDSANTGELFF; CDR3 DNA: TGTGCCAGCAGTTTTCCGGACAGCGCGAACACCGGGGAGCTGTTTTTT
V gene: TRBV10-3; clone size: few; D gene: TRBD2; J gene: TRBJ2-1; CDR3 protein: CAISETSGGPNEQFF; CDR3 DNA: TGTGCCATCAGCGAGACTAGCGGGGGGCCCAATGAGCAGTTCTTC
V gene: TRBV6-6; clone size: many; D gene: NA; J gene: TRBJ2-1; CDR3 protein: CASRSGQGPMSGVWNEQFF; CDR3 DNA: TGTGCCAGCAGGTCCGGACAGGGTCCGATGAGCGGGGTGTGGAATGAGCAGTTCTTC
V gene: TRBV10-3; clone size: many; D gene: NA; J gene: TRBJ2-7; CDR3 protein: CAISETRQDSYEQYF; CDR3 DNA: TGTGCCATCAGTGAGACGAGGCAGGACTCCTACGAGCAGTACTTC
V gene: TRBV7-2; clone size: many; D gene: NA; J gene: TRBJ1-1; CDR3 protein: CASSYSLTGTEAFF; CDR3 DNA: TGTGCCAGCAGCTACTCCCTCACGGGTACTGAAGCTTTCTTT
V gene: TRBV27; clone size: few; D gene: TRBD2; J gene: TRBJ2-7; CDR3 protein: CASSSLGSSGRVWQYF; CDR3 DNA: TGTGCCAGCAGCTCCTTAGGGAGTAGCGGGAGGGTATGGCAGTACTTC
V gene: TRBV9; clone size: NA; D gene: TRBD1; J gene: TRBJ1-6; CDR3 protein: CASSATGANNSPLHF; CDR3 DNA: TGTGCCAGCAGCGCCACAGGGGCCAATAATTCACCCCTCCACTTT
V gene: TRBV6-1; clone size: many; D gene: TRBD1; J gene: TRBJ2-7; CDR3 protein: CASRDSLSYEQYF; CDR3 DNA: TGTGCCAGCCGGGACAGCCTCTCCTACGAGCAGTACTTC
V gene: TRBV7-8; clone size: many; D gene: TRBD2; J gene: TRBJ2-1; CDR3 protein: CASSLPQGSSGIYNEQFF; CDR3 DNA: TGTGCCAGCAGCTTGCCACAGGGCTCTAGCGGGATTTACAATGAGCAGTTCTTC
V gene: TRBV6-5; clone size: NA; D gene: TRBD1; J gene: TRBJ2-2; CDR3 protein: CASRTGTGTTGELFF; CDR3 DNA: TGTGCCAGCAGAACCGGGACAGGGACCACCGGGGAGCTGTTTTTT
V gene: TRBV5-4; clone size: NA; D gene: NA; J gene: TRBJ2-7; CDR3 protein: CASSPQREGSYEQYF; CDR3 DNA: TGTGCCAGCAGCCCCCAGAGGGAAGGGTCCTACGAGCAGTACTTC
V gene: TRBV5-1; clone size: NA; D gene: TRBD1; J gene: TRBJ1-1; CDR3 protein: CASSYPLQGVGTEAFF; CDR3 DNA: TGCGCCAGCAGCTATCCGTTACAGGGGGTCGGAACTGAAGCTTTCTTT
V gene: TRBV25-1; clone size: many; D gene: NA; J gene: TRBJ2-5; CDR3 protein: CASSDDRYQETQYF; CDR3 DNA: TGTGCCAGCAGTGACGACCGGTACCAAGAGACCCAGTACTTC
V gene: TRBV12-3/TRBV12-4; clone size: many; D gene: TRBD2; J gene: TRBJ2-1; CDR3 protein: CASSSKGGVNEQFF; CDR3 DNA: TGTGCCAGCAGTTCCAAGGGAGGGGTCAATGAGCAGTTCTTC
V gene: TRBV19; clone size: NA; D gene: NA; J gene: TRBJ2-2; CDR3 protein: CASSPSERLVLNTGELFF; CDR3 DNA: TGTGCCAGTAGTCCTAGCGAAAGACTAGTCCTGAACACCGGGGAGCTGTTTTTT
V gene: TRBV6-1; clone size: many; D gene: NA; J gene: TRBJ2-1; CDR3 protein: CASSEYRRDISYNEQFF; CDR3 DNA: TGTGCCAGCAGTGAATACAGAAGGGACATCTCCTACAATGAGCAGTTCTTC
V gene: TRBV7-6; clone size: many; D gene: NA; J gene: TRBJ2-1; CDR3 protein: CASSLEGGQRVNEQFF; CDR3 DNA: TGTGCCAGCAGCTTAGAGGGGGGCCAGCGGGTTAATGAGCAGTTCTTC
V gene: TRBV27; clone size: many; D gene: NA; J gene: TRBJ2-7; CDR3 protein: CASSRGNEQYF; CDR3 DNA: TGTGCCAGCAGTAGAGGAAACGAGCAGTACTTC
V gene: TRBV7-3; clone size: NA; D gene: NA; J gene: TRBJ1-2; CDR3 protein: CASSRKVLGYTF; CDR3 DNA: TGTGCCAGCAGTAGGAAGGTCTTAGGCTACACCTTC
V gene: TRBV5-4; clone size: few; D gene: TRBD2; J gene: TRBJ2-1; CDR3 protein: CASSLKREKYNEQFF; CDR3 DNA: TGTGCCAGCAGCCTTAAGCGGGAGAAGTACAATGAGCAGTTCTTC
V gene: TRBV6-2/TRBV6-3; clone size: many; D gene: TRBD1; J gene: TRBJ1-5; CDR3 protein: CATDRQGPYSNQPQHF; CDR3 DNA: TGTGCCACCGATCGACAGGGGCCATATAGCAATCAGCCCCAGCATTTT